The rows below give T cell receptor beta chains drawn from one sample of a study of identical twins. TCRdb re-called the 5' RACE reads with MiXCR, one entry per CDR3 protein. This table has approximately 890,000 distinct CDR3 sequences, roughly an eighth appearing once. A further study also used this sample, focusing on yellow fever vaccine responses in identical twins.

Source material: PBMCs. The receptors were sampled from a woman between 18 and 29 years old in good health. Both conserved end residues are part of each CDR3. A D gene is named only where the DNA matches it firmly. Some rows have no size entry. The others give once, few or many, or a class for an expanded clone.

len: 12; abundance: NA; v_gene: TRBV29-1; j_gene: TRBJ2-2; d_gene: NA; CDR3aa: CSVEDRTGELFF; CDR3nt: TGCAGCGTTGAAGATCGAACAGGGGAGCTGTTTTTT
len: 18; abundance: NA; v_gene: TRBV20-1; j_gene: TRBJ2-7; d_gene: TRBD1; CDR3aa: CSARLPTGTAQTTYEQYF; CDR3nt: TGCAGTGCTAGACTACCGACCGGGACAGCACAGACGACCTACGAGCAGTACTTC
len: 14; abundance: NA; v_gene: TRBV12-3/TRBV12-4; j_gene: TRBJ2-7; d_gene: TRBD1; CDR3aa: CASSLWTGIYEQYF; CDR3nt: TGTGCCAGCAGTTTGTGGACAGGGATCTACGAGCAGTACTTC
len: 18; abundance: NA; v_gene: TRBV5-1; j_gene: TRBJ2-5; d_gene: TRBD1; CDR3aa: CASSPTRPTNRGQETQYF; CDR3nt: TGCGCCAGCAGCCCAACCCGCCCCACAAACAGGGGGCAAGAGACCCAGTACTTC
len: 16; abundance: few; v_gene: TRBV5-5; j_gene: TRBJ2-3; d_gene: TRBD2; CDR3aa: CASSLERDSFTDTQYF; CDR3nt: TGTGCCAGCAGCCTGGAGCGGGACTCTTTCACAGATACGCAGTATTTT
len: 12; abundance: NA; v_gene: TRBV23-1; j_gene: TRBJ2-3; d_gene: NA; CDR3aa: CASTQEGDTQYF; CDR3nt: TGCGCCAGCACACAAGAGGGGGATACGCAGTATTTT
len: 16; abundance: NA; v_gene: TRBV5-1; j_gene: TRBJ2-5; d_gene: TRBD2; CDR3aa: CASRVSSGTTQETQYF; CDR3nt: TGCGCCAGCAGAGTCAGTTCCGGGACTACCCAAGAGACCCAGTACTTC
len: 13; abundance: few; v_gene: TRBV7-9; j_gene: TRBJ2-7; d_gene: NA; CDR3aa: CASSFYETYEQYF; CDR3nt: TGTGCCAGCAGCTTCTACGAAACCTACGAGCAGTACTTC
len: 13; abundance: few; v_gene: TRBV2; j_gene: TRBJ2-1; d_gene: NA; CDR3aa: CASSGEGVHEQFF; CDR3nt: TGTGCCAGCAGTGGAGAAGGGGTACATGAGCAGTTCTTC
len: 17; abundance: NA; v_gene: TRBV5-5; j_gene: TRBJ2-2; d_gene: NA; CDR3aa: CASSPDPKGASTGELFF; CDR3nt: TGTGCCAGCAGCCCCGACCCAAAGGGAGCCTCCACCGGGGAGCTGTTTTTT
len: 16; abundance: few; v_gene: TRBV28; j_gene: TRBJ2-2; d_gene: NA; CDR3aa: CASSLRGTMNTGELFF; CDR3nt: TGTGCCAGCAGTTTAAGGGGCACCATGAACACCGGGGAGCTGTTTTTT
len: 17; abundance: many; v_gene: TRBV5-1; j_gene: TRBJ1-6; d_gene: NA; CDR3aa: CASSLTIQGRYNSPLHF; CDR3nt: TGCGCCAGCAGCTTGACTATACAGGGTCGCTATAATTCACCCCTCCACTTT
len: 13; abundance: few; v_gene: TRBV6-6; j_gene: TRBJ1-2; d_gene: NA; CDR3aa: CASNKGTPYGYTF; CDR3nt: TGTGCCAGCAATAAAGGGACACCCTATGGCTACACCTTC
len: 21; abundance: few; v_gene: TRBV11-2; j_gene: TRBJ2-3; d_gene: TRBD2; CDR3aa: CASSPLGGEETSGYHTDTQYF; CDR3nt: TGTGCCAGCAGCCCGTTAGGAGGAGAAGAGACTAGCGGCTACCACACAGATACGCAGTATTTT
len: 17; abundance: NA; v_gene: TRBV5-1; j_gene: TRBJ2-2; d_gene: TRBD1; CDR3aa: CASSQLDRGRYTGELFF; CDR3nt: TGCGCCAGCAGCCAACTCGATAGGGGGCGGTACACCGGGGAGCTGTTTTTT
len: 13; abundance: NA; v_gene: TRBV25-1; j_gene: TRBJ2-1; d_gene: NA; CDR3aa: CASRDTNYNEQFF; CDR3nt: TGTGCCAGCAGGGACACCAACTACAATGAGCAGTTCTTC
len: 13; abundance: NA; v_gene: TRBV4-1; j_gene: TRBJ2-7; d_gene: NA; CDR3aa: CASSPWAGYEQYF; CDR3nt: TGCGCCAGCAGCCCATGGGCCGGCTACGAGCAGTACTTC
len: 16; abundance: few; v_gene: TRBV6-5; j_gene: TRBJ2-7; d_gene: TRBD1; CDR3aa: CASSYSSGTGGREQYF; CDR3nt: TGTGCCAGCAGTTACTCATCCGGGACAGGGGGCCGCGAGCAGTACTTC
len: 15; abundance: few; v_gene: TRBV6-5; j_gene: TRBJ2-7; d_gene: NA; CDR3aa: CASSYSTDGRFEQYF; CDR3nt: TGTGCCAGCAGTTACTCGACAGACGGACGGTTCGAGCAGTACTTC
len: 16; abundance: few; v_gene: TRBV6-5; j_gene: TRBJ2-5; d_gene: TRBD2; CDR3aa: CASSYSGAGGKETQYF; CDR3nt: TGTGCCAGCAGTTACTCCGGGGCGGGAGGGAAAGAGACCCAGTACTTC
len: 15; abundance: many; v_gene: TRBV24-1; j_gene: TRBJ2-1; d_gene: NA; CDR3aa: CATSDFGGRNNEQFF; CDR3nt: TGTGCCACCAGTGATTTCGGGGGACGAAACAATGAGCAGTTCTTC
len: 15; abundance: few; v_gene: TRBV10-3; j_gene: TRBJ2-6; d_gene: NA; CDR3aa: CAISLQGSGANVLTF; CDR3nt: TGTGCCATCAGCCTACAGGGTTCTGGGGCCAACGTCCTGACTTTC
len: 15; abundance: many; v_gene: TRBV7-3; j_gene: TRBJ1-1; d_gene: NA; CDR3aa: CASSTTGFMNTEAFF; CDR3nt: TGTGCCAGCAGCACCACAGGGTTCATGAACACTGAAGCTTTCTTT
len: 14; abundance: few; v_gene: TRBV12-3/TRBV12-4; j_gene: TRBJ2-7; d_gene: NA; CDR3aa: CASSIQGALLEQYF; CDR3nt: TGTGCCAGCAGTATACAGGGTGCCTTACTCGAGCAGTACTTC
len: 18; abundance: many; v_gene: TRBV29-1; j_gene: TRBJ2-1; d_gene: TRBD2; CDR3aa: CSVEKLAGVGRSYNEQFF; CDR3nt: TGCAGCGTTGAAAAACTAGCGGGAGTAGGGCGCTCCTACAATGAGCAGTTCTTC
len: 17; abundance: many; v_gene: TRBV11-1; j_gene: TRBJ2-5; d_gene: NA; CDR3aa: CASKEGAPWETWETQYF; CDR3nt: TGTGCCAGCAAGGAAGGGGCCCCGTGGGAGACTTGGGAGACCCAGTACTTC
len: 14; abundance: NA; v_gene: TRBV12-3/TRBV12-4; j_gene: TRBJ2-2; d_gene: TRBD1; CDR3aa: CASRMTGVTGELFF; CDR3nt: TGTGCCAGCAGGATGACAGGGGTCACCGGGGAGCTGTTTTTT
len: 14; abundance: many; v_gene: TRBV20-1; j_gene: TRBJ2-2; d_gene: NA; CDR3aa: CSARIGAGTGELFF; CDR3nt: TGCAGTGCTAGGATTGGGGCGGGGACCGGGGAGCTGTTTTTT
len: 16; abundance: NA; v_gene: TRBV2; j_gene: TRBJ1-5; d_gene: NA; CDR3aa: CASSEGGSRSNQPQHF; CDR3nt: TGTGCCAGCAGTGAGGGCGGGTCTAGAAGCAATCAGCCCCAGCATTTT
len: 18; abundance: NA; v_gene: TRBV7-8; j_gene: TRBJ2-2; d_gene: NA; CDR3aa: CASSLAYGAGASTGELFF; CDR3nt: TGTGCCAGCAGCTTAGCGTATGGGGCAGGGGCGAGCACCGGGGAGCTGTTTTTT
len: 14; abundance: few; v_gene: TRBV24-1; j_gene: TRBJ2-1; d_gene: NA; CDR3aa: CATSDLRAHNEQFF; CDR3nt: TGTGCCACCAGTGATTTGAGGGCCCACAATGAGCAGTTCTTC
len: 17; abundance: NA; v_gene: TRBV12-5; j_gene: TRBJ2-1; d_gene: TRBD2; CDR3aa: CASGLVLELAGMNEQFF; CDR3nt: TGTGCTAGTGGTTTGGTACTAGAACTAGCGGGAATGAATGAGCAGTTCTTC
len: 12; abundance: few; v_gene: TRBV12-3/TRBV12-4; j_gene: TRBJ1-4; d_gene: NA; CDR3aa: CASSLGVEKLFF; CDR3nt: TGTGCCAGCAGTTTAGGGGTCGAAAAACTGTTTTTT
len: 16; abundance: NA; v_gene: TRBV20-1; j_gene: TRBJ2-1; d_gene: NA; CDR3aa: CSARDPQGTKNNEQFF; CDR3nt: TGCAGTGCTAGAGATCCACAGGGAACCAAAAACAATGAGCAGTTCTTC
len: 11; abundance: few; v_gene: TRBV12-3/TRBV12-4; j_gene: TRBJ2-3; d_gene: TRBD2; CDR3aa: CASSLGLAEYF; CDR3nt: TGTGCCAGCAGTTTAGGGCTAGCGGAGTATTTT
len: 15; abundance: many; v_gene: TRBV5-1; j_gene: TRBJ2-1; d_gene: TRBD2; CDR3aa: CASSFPGGGYNEQFF; CDR3nt: TGCGCCAGCAGCTTCCCGGGAGGTGGCTACAATGAGCAGTTCTTC
len: 15; abundance: few; v_gene: TRBV5-1; j_gene: TRBJ2-4; d_gene: TRBD2; CDR3aa: CASSLRPGGSDIQYF; CDR3nt: TGCGCCAGCAGCTTGCGCCCCGGGGGGTCTGACATTCAGTACTTC